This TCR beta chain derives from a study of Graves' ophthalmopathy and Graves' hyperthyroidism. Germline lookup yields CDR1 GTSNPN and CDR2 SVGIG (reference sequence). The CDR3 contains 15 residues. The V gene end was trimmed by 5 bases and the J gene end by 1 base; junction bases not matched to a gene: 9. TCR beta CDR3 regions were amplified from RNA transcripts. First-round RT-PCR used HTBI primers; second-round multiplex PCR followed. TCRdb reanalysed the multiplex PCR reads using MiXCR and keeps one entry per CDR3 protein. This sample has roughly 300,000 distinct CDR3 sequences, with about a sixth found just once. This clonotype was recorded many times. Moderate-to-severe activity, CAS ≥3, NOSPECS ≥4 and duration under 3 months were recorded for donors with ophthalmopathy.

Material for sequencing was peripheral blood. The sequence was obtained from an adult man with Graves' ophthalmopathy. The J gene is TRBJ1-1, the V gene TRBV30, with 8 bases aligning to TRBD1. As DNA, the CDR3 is TGTGCCTGGTCCGACAGGGGCCGCAGGAACACTGAAGCTTTCTTT. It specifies CAWSDRGRRNTEAFF.